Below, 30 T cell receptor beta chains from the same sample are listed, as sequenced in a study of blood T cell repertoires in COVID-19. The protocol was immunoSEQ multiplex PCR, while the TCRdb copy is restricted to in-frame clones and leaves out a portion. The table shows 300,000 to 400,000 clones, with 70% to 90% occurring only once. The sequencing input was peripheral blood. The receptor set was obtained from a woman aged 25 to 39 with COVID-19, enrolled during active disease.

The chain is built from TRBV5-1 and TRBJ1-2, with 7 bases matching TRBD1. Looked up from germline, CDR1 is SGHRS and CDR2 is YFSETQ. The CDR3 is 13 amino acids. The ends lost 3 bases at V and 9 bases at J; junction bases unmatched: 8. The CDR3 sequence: CASSSIGQARYTF. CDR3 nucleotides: TGCGCCAGCAGCTCAATCGGACAGGCGCGCTACACCTTC. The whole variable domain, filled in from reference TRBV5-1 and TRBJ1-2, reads KAGVTQTPRYLIKTRGQQVTLSCSPISGHRSVSWYQQTPGQGLQFLFEYFSETQRNKGNFPGRFSGRQFSNSRSEMNVSTLELGDSALYLCASSSIGQARYTFGSGTRLTVV.

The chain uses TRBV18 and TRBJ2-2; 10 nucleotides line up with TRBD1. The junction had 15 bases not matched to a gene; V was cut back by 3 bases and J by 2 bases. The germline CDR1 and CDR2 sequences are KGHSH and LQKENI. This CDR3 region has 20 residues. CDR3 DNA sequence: TGTGCCAGCTCACCTCCGCCGGGACAGGGGATCGGGATAAACACCGGGGAGCTGTTTTTT. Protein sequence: CASSPPPGQGIGINTGELFF.

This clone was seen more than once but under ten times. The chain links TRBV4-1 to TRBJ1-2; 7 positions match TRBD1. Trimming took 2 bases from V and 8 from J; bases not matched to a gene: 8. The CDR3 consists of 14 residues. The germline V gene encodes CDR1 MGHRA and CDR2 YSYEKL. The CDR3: CASSQPRQGGGYTF. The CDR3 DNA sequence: TGCGCCAGCAGCCAACCACGACAGGGTGGAGGCTACACCTTC.

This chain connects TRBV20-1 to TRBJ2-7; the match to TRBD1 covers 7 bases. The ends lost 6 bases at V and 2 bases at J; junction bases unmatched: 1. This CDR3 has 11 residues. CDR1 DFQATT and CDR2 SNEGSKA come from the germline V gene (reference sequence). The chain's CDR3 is CSATGAYEQYF. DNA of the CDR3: TGCAGTGCCACAGGGGCCTACGAGCAGTACTTC.

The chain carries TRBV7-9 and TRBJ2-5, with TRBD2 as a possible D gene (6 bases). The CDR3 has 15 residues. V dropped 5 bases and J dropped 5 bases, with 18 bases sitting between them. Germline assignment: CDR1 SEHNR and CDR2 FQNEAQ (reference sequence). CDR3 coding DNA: TGTGCCAGCAGCCCCCTGGCGGGATCCGCGGAGACCCAGTACTTC. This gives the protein CASSPLAGSAETQYF.

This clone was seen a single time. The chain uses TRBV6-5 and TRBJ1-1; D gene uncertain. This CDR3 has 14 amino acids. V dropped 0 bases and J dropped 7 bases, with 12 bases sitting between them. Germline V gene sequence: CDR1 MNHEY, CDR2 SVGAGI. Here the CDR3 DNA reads TGTGCCAGCAGTTACTCGGGAACGGGAGATGAAGCTTTCTTT. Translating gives CASSYSGTGDEAFF.

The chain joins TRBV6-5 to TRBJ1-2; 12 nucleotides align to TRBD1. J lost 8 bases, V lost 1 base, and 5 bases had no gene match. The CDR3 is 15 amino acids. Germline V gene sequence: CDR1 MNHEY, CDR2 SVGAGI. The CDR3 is CASSYFGTGGEGYTF. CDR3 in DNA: TGTGCCAGCAGTTACTTCGGGACAGGGGGCGAAGGCTACACCTTC.

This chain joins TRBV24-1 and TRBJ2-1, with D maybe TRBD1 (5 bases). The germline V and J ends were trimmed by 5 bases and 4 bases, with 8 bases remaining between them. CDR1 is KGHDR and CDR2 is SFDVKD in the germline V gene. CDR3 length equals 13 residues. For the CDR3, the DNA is TGTGCCACCAGTGGGACAAATTACAATGAGCAGTTCTTC. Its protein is CATSGTNYNEQFF.

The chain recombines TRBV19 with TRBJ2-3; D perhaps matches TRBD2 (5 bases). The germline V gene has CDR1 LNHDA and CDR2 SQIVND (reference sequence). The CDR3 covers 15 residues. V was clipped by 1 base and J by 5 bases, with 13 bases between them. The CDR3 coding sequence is TGTGCCAGTAGTATAGTTTCTCGGGGAAAAGATACGCAGTATTTT. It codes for CASSIVSRGKDTQYF.

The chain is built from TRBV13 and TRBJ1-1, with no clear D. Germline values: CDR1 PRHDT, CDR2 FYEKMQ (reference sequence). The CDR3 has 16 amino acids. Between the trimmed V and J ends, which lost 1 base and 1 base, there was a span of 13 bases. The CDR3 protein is CASSLAPGLENTEAFF. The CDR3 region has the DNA TGTGCCAGCAGCTTAGCCCCTGGACTCGAGAACACTGAAGCTTTCTTT.

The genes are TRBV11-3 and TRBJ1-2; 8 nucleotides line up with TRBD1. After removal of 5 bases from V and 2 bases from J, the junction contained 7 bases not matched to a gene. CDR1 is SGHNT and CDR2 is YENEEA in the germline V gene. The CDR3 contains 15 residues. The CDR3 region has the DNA TGTGCCAGCAGCCCCCGGACAGGGTTGAACTATGGCTACACCTTC. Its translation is CASSPRTGLNYGYTF.

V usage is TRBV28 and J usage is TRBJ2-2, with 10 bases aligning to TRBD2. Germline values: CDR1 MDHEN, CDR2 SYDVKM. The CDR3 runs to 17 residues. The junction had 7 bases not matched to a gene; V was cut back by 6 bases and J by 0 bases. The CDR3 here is CASRLLAGRANTGELFF. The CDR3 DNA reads TGTGCCAGCAGGTTACTAGCGGGGCGCGCGAACACCGGGGAGCTGTTTTTT.

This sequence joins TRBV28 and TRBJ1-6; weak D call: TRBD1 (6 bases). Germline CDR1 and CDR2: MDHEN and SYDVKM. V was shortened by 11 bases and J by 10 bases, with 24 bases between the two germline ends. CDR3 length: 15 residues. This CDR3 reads CAATQQGSFRSPLHF. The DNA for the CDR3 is TGTGCCGCGACTCAACAGGGTTCCTTTCGATCACCCCTCCACTTT. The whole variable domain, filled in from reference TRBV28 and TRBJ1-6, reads DVKVTQSSRYLVKRTGEKVFLECVQDMDHENMFWYRQDPGLGLRLIYFSYDVKMKEKGDIPEGYSVSREKKERFSLILESASTNQTSMYLCAATQQGSFRSPLHFGNGTRLTVT.

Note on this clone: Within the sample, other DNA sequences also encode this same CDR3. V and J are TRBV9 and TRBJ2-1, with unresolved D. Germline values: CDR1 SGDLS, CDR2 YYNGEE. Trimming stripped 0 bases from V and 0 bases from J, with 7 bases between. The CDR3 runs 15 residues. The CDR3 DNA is TGTGCCAGCAGCGTAGGGGCCAGCTCCTACAATGAGCAGTTCTTC. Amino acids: CASSVGASSYNEQFF.

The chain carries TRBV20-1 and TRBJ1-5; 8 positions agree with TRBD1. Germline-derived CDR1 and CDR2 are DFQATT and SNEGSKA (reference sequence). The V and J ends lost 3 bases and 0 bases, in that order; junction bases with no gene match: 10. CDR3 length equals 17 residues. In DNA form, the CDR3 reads TGCAGTGCTAGTACGTCAGGGGGCCGCTATAGCAATCAGCCCCAGCATTTT. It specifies CSASTSGGRYSNQPQHF.

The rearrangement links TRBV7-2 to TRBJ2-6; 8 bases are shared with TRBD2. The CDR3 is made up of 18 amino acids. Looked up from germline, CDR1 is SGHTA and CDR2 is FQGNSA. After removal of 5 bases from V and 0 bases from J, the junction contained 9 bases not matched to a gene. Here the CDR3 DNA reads TGTGCCAGCAGCCGCCTAGCGGGTTCCTACTCTGGGGCCAACGTCCTGACTTTC. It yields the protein CASSRLAGSYSGANVLTF.

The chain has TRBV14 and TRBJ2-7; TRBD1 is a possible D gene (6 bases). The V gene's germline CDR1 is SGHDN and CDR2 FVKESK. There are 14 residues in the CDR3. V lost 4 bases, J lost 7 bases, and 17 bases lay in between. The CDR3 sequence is CASSLRGQLLEQYF. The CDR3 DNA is TGTGCCAGCAGCCTAAGGGGACAACTCCTTGAGCAGTACTTC.

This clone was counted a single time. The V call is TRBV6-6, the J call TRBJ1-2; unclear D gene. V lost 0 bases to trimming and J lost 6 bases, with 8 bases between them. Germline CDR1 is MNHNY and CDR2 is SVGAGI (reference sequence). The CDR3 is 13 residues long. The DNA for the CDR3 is TGTGCCAGCAGTTACTCTTCCGGTAATGGCTACACCTTC. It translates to CASSYSSGNGYTF.

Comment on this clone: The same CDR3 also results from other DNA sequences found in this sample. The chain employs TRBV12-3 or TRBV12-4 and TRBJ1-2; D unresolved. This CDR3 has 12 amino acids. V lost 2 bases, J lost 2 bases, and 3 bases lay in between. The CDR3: CASSLQNYGYTF. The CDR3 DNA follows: TGTGCCAGCAGTTTACAGAACTATGGCTACACCTTC.

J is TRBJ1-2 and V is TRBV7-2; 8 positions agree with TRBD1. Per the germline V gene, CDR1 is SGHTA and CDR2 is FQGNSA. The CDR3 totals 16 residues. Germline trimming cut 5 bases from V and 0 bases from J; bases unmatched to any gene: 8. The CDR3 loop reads CASSHHGDRPNYGYTF. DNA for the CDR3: TGTGCCAGCAGCCACCATGGGGACAGGCCTAACTATGGCTACACCTTC.

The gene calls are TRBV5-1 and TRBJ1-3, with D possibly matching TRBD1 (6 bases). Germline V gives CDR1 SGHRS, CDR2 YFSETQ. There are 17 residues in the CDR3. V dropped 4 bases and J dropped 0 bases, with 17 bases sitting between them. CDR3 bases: TGCGCCAGCAGCCAGGACAGTCCGGACAGCTCTGGAAACACCATATATTTT. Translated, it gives CASSQDSPDSSGNTIYF.

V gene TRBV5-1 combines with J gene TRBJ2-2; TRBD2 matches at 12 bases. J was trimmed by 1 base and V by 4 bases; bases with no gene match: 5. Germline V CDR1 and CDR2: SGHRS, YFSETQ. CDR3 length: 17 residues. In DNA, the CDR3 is TGCGCCAGCAGCCGTACTAGCGGGGGGTGGAACACCGGGGAGCTGTTTTTT. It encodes CASSRTSGGWNTGELFF.

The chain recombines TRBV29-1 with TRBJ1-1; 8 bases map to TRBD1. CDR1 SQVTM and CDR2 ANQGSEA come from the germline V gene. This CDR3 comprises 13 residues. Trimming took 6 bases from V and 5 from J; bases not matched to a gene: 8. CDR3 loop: CSVNRGRDTEAFF. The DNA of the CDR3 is TGCAGCGTCAACAGGGGGAGGGATACTGAAGCTTTCTTT.

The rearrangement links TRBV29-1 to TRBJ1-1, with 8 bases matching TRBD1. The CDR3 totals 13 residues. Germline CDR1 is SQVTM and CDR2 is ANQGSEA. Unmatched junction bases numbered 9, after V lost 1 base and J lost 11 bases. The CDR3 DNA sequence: TGCAGCGTTGAAGTCTCAGGGGGCTCCGGGGCTTTCTTT. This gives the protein CSVEVSGGSGAFF.

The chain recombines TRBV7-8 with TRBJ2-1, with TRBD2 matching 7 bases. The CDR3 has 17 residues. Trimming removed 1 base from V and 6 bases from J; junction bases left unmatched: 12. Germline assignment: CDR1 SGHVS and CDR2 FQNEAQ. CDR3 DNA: TGTGCCAGCAGCTTAGAGAGGTGGGAGGGCCATCGCAATGAGCAGTTCTTC. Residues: CASSLERWEGHRNEQFF.

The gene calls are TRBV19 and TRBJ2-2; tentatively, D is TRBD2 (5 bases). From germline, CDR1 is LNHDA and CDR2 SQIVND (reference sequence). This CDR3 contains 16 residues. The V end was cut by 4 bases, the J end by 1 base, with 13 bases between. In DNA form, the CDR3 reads TGTGCCAGTAGTAGACGGACGGAGGTGAACACCGGGGAGCTGTTTTTT. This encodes CASSRRTEVNTGELFF.

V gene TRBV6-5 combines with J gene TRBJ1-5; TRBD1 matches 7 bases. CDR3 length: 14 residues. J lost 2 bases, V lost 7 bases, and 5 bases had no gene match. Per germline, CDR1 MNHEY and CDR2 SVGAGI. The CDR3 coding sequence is TGTGCCAGCAATCAAGGGGGCGGCAATCAGCCCCAGCATTTT. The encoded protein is CASNQGGGNQPQHF.

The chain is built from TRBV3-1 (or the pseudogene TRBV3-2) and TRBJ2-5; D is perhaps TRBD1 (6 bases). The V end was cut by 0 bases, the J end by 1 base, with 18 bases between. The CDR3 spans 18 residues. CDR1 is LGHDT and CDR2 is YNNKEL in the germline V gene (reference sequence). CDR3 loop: CASSQDSPGQGFQETQYF. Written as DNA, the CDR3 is TGTGCCAGCAGCCAAGACTCCCCGGGGCAGGGGTTCCAAGAGACCCAGTACTTC.

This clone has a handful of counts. The chain's CDR3 is CASSQLTPRRSRLNYGYTF. The CDR3, as DNA: TGCGCCAGCAGCCAACTTACACCACGGAGGTCGAGGTTAAACTATGGCTACACCTTC. V usage is TRBV4-1 and J usage is TRBJ1-2, with D unclear. With 2 bases removed from V and 2 bases from J, the gap between germline ends came to 24 bases. The CDR3 covers 19 residues. Per germline, CDR1 MGHRA and CDR2 YSYEKL.

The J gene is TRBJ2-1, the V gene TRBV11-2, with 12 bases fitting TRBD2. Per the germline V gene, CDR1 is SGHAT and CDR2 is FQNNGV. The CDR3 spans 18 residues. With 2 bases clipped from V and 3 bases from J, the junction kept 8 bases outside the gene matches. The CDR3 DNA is TGTGCCAGCAGCTTAAACGGGCTAGCGGGGGGGTTCTACAATGAGCAGTTCTTC. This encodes CASSLNGLAGGFYNEQFF.